The 9 T cell receptor beta chains presented below share a single source sample, sequenced in a study of radiotherapy plus CTLA-4 blockade in lung cancer. Sequencing used immunoSEQ multiplex PCR; TCRdb keeps in-frame clones, though not all of them. The sample yields more than 95,000 clones, about four fifths seen once. The input for sequencing was peripheral blood, taken from a patient treated with radiotherapy plus ipilimumab. The receptors were sampled from a human donor with non-small cell lung cancer who had a partial response to radiotherapy plus ipilimumab. Some clones in this sample may be carry-over from other donors' samples.

The chain uses TRBV9 and TRBJ2-3; D ambiguous. The V gene's germline CDR1 is SGDLS and CDR2 YYNGEE. There are 13 residues in the CDR3. The V gene lost 0 bases and the J gene lost 6 bases, with 8 bases spanning the gap. In DNA form, the CDR3 reads TGTGCCAGCAGCGTAGGAGGAAGGGATACGCAGTATTTT. Its translation is CASSVGGRDTQYF.

This chain uses TRBV4-3 with TRBJ1-2, with D unresolved. Germline lookup yields CDR1 LGHNA and CDR2 YSLEER. The CDR3 length is 14 residues. V shed 4 bases and J shed 7 bases, with 16 bases lying between them. CDR3 region: CASSRQHGDSGYTF. In nucleotides, the CDR3 is TGCGCCAGCAGCCGCCAGCACGGGGATTCTGGCTACACCTTC.

Many counts were recorded for this clone. The genes are TRBV2 and TRBJ1-2, with TRBD1 matching over 8 bases. The CDR3 spans 14 residues. The V gene's germline CDR1 is SNHLY and CDR2 FYNNEI. J gave up 1 base and V 4 bases, and 2 bases lay outside the gene matches. The CDR3 spells CASSGTGYNYGYTF. The DNA of the CDR3 is TGTGCCAGCAGTGGGACAGGGTATAACTATGGCTACACCTTC.

The chain combines TRBV28 with TRBJ2-7; 9 bases line up with TRBD1. The CDR3 sequence is 15 residues long. The junction had 5 bases not matched to a gene; V was cut back by 4 bases and J by 1 base. The germline gives CDR1 MDHEN, CDR2 SYDVKM. CDR3 in amino acids: CASSSPTGGSYEQYF. The CDR3 DNA reads as TGTGCCAGCAGTTCCCCGACAGGGGGATCCTACGAGCAGTACTTC. Full variable domain (rest looked up from reference TRBV28 and TRBJ2-7): DVKVTQSSRYLVKRTGEKVFLECVQDMDHENMFWYRQDPGLGLRLIYFSYDVKMKEKGDIPEGYSVSREKKERFSLILESASTNQTSMYLCASSSPTGGSYEQYFGPGTRLTVT.

The chain links TRBV27 to TRBJ2-3; 10 nucleotides line up with TRBD2. This CDR3 contains 16 residues. The junction had 8 bases not matched to a gene; V was cut back by 5 bases and J by 3 bases. CDR1 is MNHEY and CDR2 is SMNVEV in the germline V gene (reference sequence). CDR3 bases: TGTGCCAGCAGTGACCGTAGCGGGAGGAGAACAGATACGCAGTATTTT. This sequence encodes CASSDRSGRRTDTQYF.

The chain carries TRBV5-6 and TRBJ2-2; a weak D match, TRBD1 (5 bases). The CDR3 covers 13 residues. CDR1 is SGHDT, CDR2 YYEEEE, per germline. V was cut by 2 bases and J by 6 bases, with 8 bases left in between. This CDR3 is CASSLTGSGELFF. CDR3 nucleotides: TGTGCCAGCAGCTTAACAGGTTCCGGGGAGCTGTTTTTT.

The rearrangement links TRBV6-5 to TRBJ1-1, with a weak D call TRBD1 (5 bases). Trimming pared 4 bases from V and 4 bases from J, leaving 10 bases between. There are 13 residues in the CDR3. Germline lookup yields CDR1 MNHEY and CDR2 SVGAGI. CDR3 region: CASSLIGGTEAFF. Written as DNA, the CDR3 is TGTGCCAGCAGTTTGATCGGGGGCACTGAAGCTTTCTTT.

The chain links TRBV28 to TRBJ1-1, with D possibly TRBD1 on 5 matching bases. The V end was cut by 5 bases, the J end by 6 bases, with 16 bases between. CDR3 length: 14 residues. Germline assignment: CDR1 MDHEN and CDR2 SYDVKM. The CDR3, as DNA: TGTGCCAGCAGTGCCTTGGGGGGTCGGGCTGAAGCTTTCTTT. It encodes CASSALGGRAEAFF.

In this sample, this clone turned up once. The rearrangement uses TRBV19 and TRBJ2-2; TRBD2 agrees at 7 bases. With V trimmed by 5 bases and J by 6 bases, 12 bases remained unmatched. In germline, CDR1 is LNHDA, CDR2 SQIVND (reference sequence). The CDR3 has 16 amino acids. The CDR3 loop reads CASSVSGSGIAGELFF. The DNA of the CDR3 is TGTGCCAGTAGTGTCTCAGGGAGCGGGATCGCCGGGGAGCTGTTTTTT.